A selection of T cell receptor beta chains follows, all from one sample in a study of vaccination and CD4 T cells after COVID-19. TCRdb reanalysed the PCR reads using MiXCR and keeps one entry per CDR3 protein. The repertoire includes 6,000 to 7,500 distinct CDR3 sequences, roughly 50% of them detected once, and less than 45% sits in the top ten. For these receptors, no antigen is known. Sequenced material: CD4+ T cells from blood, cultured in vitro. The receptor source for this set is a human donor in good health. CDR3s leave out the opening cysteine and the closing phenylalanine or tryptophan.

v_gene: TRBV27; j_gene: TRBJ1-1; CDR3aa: ASSPKDSRANTEAF
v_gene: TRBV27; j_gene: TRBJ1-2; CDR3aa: ASSLASGVGYT
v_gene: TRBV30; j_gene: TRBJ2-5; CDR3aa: AWSPGLQETQY
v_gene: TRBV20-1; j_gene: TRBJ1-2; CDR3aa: SARGGPGDGYT
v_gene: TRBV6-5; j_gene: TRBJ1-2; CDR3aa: ASSYSPAPRGYT
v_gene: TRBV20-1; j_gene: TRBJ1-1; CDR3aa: SAPIGGETQVEAF
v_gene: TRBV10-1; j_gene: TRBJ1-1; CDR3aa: ASSGELGAEAF
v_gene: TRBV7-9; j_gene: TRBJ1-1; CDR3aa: ASSSTGARGTEAF
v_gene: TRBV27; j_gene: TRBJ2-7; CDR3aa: ASSLSFMGPYEQY
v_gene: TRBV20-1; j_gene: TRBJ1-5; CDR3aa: SALDQPQH
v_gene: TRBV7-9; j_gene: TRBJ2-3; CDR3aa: ASSLGGIGDTQY
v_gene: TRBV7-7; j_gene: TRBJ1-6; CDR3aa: ASSLRGDSPLH
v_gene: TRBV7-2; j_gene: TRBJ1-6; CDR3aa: ASSPGPSSYNSPLH
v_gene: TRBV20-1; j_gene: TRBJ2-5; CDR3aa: SARDPGFRETQY
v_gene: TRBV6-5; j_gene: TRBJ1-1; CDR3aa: ASSSPGDIGNTEAF
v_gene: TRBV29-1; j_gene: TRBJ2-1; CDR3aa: SVKTGSSVNEQF
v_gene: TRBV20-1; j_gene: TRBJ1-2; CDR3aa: SAPPGRDYGYT
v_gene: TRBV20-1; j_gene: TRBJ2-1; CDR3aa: SARVLAGGNNEQF
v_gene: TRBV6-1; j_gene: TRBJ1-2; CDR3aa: ASRTGVGDGYT
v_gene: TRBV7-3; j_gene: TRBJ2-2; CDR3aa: ASSSGQHTGELF
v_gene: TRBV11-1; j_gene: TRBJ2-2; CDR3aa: ASSLQGRGTGELF
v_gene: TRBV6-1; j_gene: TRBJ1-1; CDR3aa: ASTLTGLNTEAF